This T cell receptor (beta chain) was recorded in a study of blood T cell repertoires in COVID-19. At the level of the study: Specimens from acute and convalescent COVID-19 originated in the United States, Italy and Spain. The cDNA or gDNA used as material had been derived from T cells, B-cell-depleted T cells, or PBMCs.

Original processing notes: Estimated nucleated cell counts came from reference gene primer amplification. Profiled with immunoSEQ multiplex PCR; TCRdb holds only in-frame clones, not every one. V, J and clone size are taken as reported in that table, and D and trimming were inferred from the DNA itself. The table lists approximately 170,000 clones, about four fifths of them singletons. V lost 6 bases to trimming and J lost 5 bases; unmatched junction nucleotides: 9. The CDR3 runs 15 residues. Germline CDR1 reads KGHSH; CDR2 reads LQKENI. The receptor was isolated from an elderly woman with active or convalescent COVID-19. V usage is TRBV18 and J usage is TRBJ2-1; TRBD2 matches at 8 bases. The material sequenced was peripheral blood. CDR3 region: CASSGRAGADNEQFF. For the CDR3, the DNA is TGTGCCAGCTCCGGACGAGCGGGAGCGGACAATGAGCAGTTCTTC.